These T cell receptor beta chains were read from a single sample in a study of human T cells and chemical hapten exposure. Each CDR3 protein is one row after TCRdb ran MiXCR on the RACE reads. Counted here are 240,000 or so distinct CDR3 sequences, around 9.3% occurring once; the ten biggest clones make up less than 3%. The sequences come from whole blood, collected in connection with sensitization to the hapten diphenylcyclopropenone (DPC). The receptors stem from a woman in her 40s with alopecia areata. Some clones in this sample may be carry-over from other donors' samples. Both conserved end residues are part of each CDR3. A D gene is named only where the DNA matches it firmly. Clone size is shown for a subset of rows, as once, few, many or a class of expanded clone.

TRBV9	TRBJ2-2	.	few	TGTGCCAGCAGCCCCCGCGCGGGGTTCAAATCGAACACCGGGGAGCTGTTTTTT	CASSPRAGFKSNTGELFF
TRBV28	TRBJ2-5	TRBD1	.	TGTGCCAGCAGTTCCCCTGGACAGGGGCAAGAGACCCAGTACTTC	CASSSPGQGQETQYF
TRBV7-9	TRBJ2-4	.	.	TGTGCCAGCAGCTCGACCCAGACCGGAAAAGACATTCAGTACTTC	CASSSTQTGKDIQYF
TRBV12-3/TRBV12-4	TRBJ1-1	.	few	TGTGCCAGCACCGTAGGGGGGGCCAACACTGAAGCTTTCTTT	CASTVGGANTEAFF
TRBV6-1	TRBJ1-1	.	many	TGTGCCAGCAGTGAAAATAGGATGAACACTGAAGCTTTCTTT	CASSENRMNTEAFF
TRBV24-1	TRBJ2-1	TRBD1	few	TGTGCCGCTGGACAGGGCTACAATGAGCAGTTCTTC	CAAGQGYNEQFF
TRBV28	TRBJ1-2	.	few	TGTGCCAGCAGTTCGGACGATTATGGCTACACCTTC	CASSSDDYGYTF
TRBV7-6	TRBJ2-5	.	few	TGTGCCAGCAGCTTAGGGGCTAGGGGCACGGTACGCGAGACCCAGTACTTC	CASSLGARGTVRETQYF
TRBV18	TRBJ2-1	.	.	TGTGCCAGCTCACCAGGGATGGATGAGCAGTTCTTC	CASSPGMDEQFF
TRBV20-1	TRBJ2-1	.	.	TGCAGTGCTAGATTGCCCTGGGGTGCCTACAATGAGCAGTTCTTC	CSARLPWGAYNEQFF
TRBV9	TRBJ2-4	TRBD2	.	TGTGCCAGCAGCGGATTAGCGGGAGATGCAGAAAACATTCAGTACTTC	CASSGLAGDAENIQYF
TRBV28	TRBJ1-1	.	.	TGTGCCAGCAGTCGACAAGAACTTGGAGTCACTGAAGCTTTCTTT	CASSRQELGVTEAFF
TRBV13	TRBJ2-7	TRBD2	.	TGTGCCAGCAGCTCACTAGCGGGAACCTACGAGCAGTACTTC	CASSSLAGTYEQYF